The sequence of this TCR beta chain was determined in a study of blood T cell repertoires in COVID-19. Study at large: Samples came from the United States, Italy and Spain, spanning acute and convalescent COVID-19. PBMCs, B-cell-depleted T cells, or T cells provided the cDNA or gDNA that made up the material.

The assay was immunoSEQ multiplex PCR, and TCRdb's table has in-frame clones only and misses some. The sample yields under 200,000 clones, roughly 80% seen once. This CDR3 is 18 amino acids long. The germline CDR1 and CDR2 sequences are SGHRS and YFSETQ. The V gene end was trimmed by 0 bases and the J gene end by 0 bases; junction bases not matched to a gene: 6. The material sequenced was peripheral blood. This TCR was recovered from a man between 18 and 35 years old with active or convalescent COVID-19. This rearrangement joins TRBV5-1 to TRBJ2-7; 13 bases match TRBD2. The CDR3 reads CASSLVPGLAGSSYEQYF. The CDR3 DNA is TGCGCCAGCAGCTTGGTCCCGGGACTAGCGGGGAGCTCCTACGAGCAGTACTTC.